The 12 T cell receptor beta chains below were found in one sample sequenced in a study of T-cell reconstitution after alpha-beta-depleted transplantation in children. Researchers prepared the TCRbeta library using unique molecular identifiers, the study reports. TCRdb reanalysed the PCR reads using MiXCR and keeps one entry per CDR3 protein. The profile shows approximately 500,000 distinct CDR3 sequences, about a quarter of them singletons. The source was PBMCs, collected before TCRalphabeta/CD19-depleted stem cell transplant. These receptors were collected from a boy in the first two years of life with Wiskott-Aldrich syndrome, due to receive a stem cell transplant.

This clonotype was picked up a small number of times. The chain is built from TRBV5-1 and TRBJ2-1; 11 bases line up with TRBD2. CDR1 and CDR2 (germline): SGHRS, YFSETQ. The trim removed 4 bases at V and 15 bases at J, leaving 12 bases unmatched. CDR3 size: 14 residues. DNA for the CDR3: TGCGCCAGCAGCCTCGGACTAGCGGGCAACCCCCGGTTCTTC. This translates into CASSLGLAGNPRFF.

This clonotype showed up just a few times. This chain connects TRBV25-1 to TRBJ2-7; D is unresolved. The CDR3 is 14 residues long. Per germline, CDR1 MGHDK and CDR2 SYGVNS. Deletions cut 6 bases from V and 1 base from J, with 13 bases between. The CDR3 sequence is CASSPEVASYEQYF. In DNA form, the CDR3 reads TGTGCCAGCAGCCCCGAAGTGGCTTCCTACGAGCAGTACTTC.

The V call is TRBV7-9, the J call TRBJ2-7; D is possibly TRBD1 or TRBD2 (5 bases each). Trimming removed 2 bases at V and 2 bases at J, with 16 bases between. Germline CDR1 reads SEHNR; CDR2 reads FQNEAQ (reference sequence). The CDR3 sequence is 16 residues long. The CDR3 DNA reads TGTGCCAGCAGCTTAAGGGACGACCCAACCCCCTACGAGCAGTACTTC. Translated, it gives CASSLRDDPTPYEQYF. Together with reference TRBV7-9 and TRBJ2-7, the CDR3 gives the full variable domain: DTGVSQNPRHKITKRGQNVTFRCDPISEHNRLYWYRQTLGQGPEFLTYFQNEAQLEKSRLLSDRFSAERPKGSFSTLEIQRTEQGDSAMYLCASSLRDDPTPYEQYFGPGTRLTVT.

This clonotype turned up a few times. The chain carries TRBV29-1 and TRBJ1-2; D ambiguous. Germline V lookup: CDR1 SQVTM, CDR2 ANQGSEA. The V and J ends lost 1 base and 8 bases respectively, with 11 bases between them. There are 12 residues in the CDR3. CDR3 loop: CSVEGGVEGYTF. The CDR3 DNA follows: TGCAGCGTTGAAGGTGGGGTTGAGGGCTACACCTTC.

The gene calls are TRBV5-1 and TRBJ2-1; TRBD2 agrees at 12 bases. Germline lookup yields CDR1 SGHRS and CDR2 YFSETQ. V was clipped by 3 bases and J by 8 bases; unmatched bases: 12. The CDR3 runs 17 residues. CDR3 loop: CASSYYGLAGTVDEQFF. CDR3 in DNA: TGCGCCAGCAGCTACTATGGACTAGCGGGAACGGTGGATGAGCAGTTCTTC.

The rearrangement links TRBV20-1 to TRBJ2-3; 13 bases line up with TRBD2. The germline gives CDR1 DFQATT, CDR2 SNEGSKA (reference sequence). With V trimmed by 4 bases and J by 5 bases, 6 bases remained unmatched. The CDR3 contains 15 residues. CDR3 sequence reads: CSATGTSGTGDTQYF. Here the CDR3 DNA reads TGCAGTGCTACCGGGACTAGCGGGACGGGAGATACGCAGTATTTT.

The CDR3 protein is CASSIPIAGAGELFF. As DNA, the CDR3 is TGCGCCAGCAGCATCCCGATAGCGGGAGCCGGGGAGCTGTTTTTT. V and J are TRBV5-1 and TRBJ2-2; TRBD2 matches at 9 bases. Trimming removed 4 bases from V and 6 bases from J; junction bases left unmatched: 7. CDR1 and CDR2 from the germline V gene are SGHRS and YFSETQ. This CDR3 spans 15 amino acids.

This chain links TRBV27 with TRBJ1-5, with D perhaps TRBD1 (5 bases). CDR1 MNHEY and CDR2 SMNVEV come from the germline V gene (reference sequence). The length of the CDR3 is 15 residues. Between the trimmed V and J ends, which lost 8 bases and 2 bases, there was a span of 16 bases. The CDR3 coding sequence is TGTGCCAGCGGAACCTACGTGGGGGGCAATCAGCCCCAGCATTTT. The encoded protein is CASGTYVGGNQPQHF.

The chain is built from TRBV5-1 and TRBJ2-5; D gene unclear. V lost 3 bases and J lost 2, with 17 bases in between. The CDR3 length is 16 residues. Germline-derived CDR1 and CDR2 are SGHRS and YFSETQ. The DNA of the CDR3 is TGCGCCAGCAGCTGGAGTAAGGGTTTCGCGCAAGAGACCCAGTACTTC. Its translation: CASSWSKGFAQETQYF.

CDR3 DNA: TGTGCCAGCAGCCAGGAAATAGCGGGAGCAGGGGATACGCAGTATTTT. It encodes CASSQEIAGAGDTQYF. V and J are TRBV3-1 and TRBJ2-3; 9 nucleotides agree with TRBD2. The CDR3 runs to 16 residues. The V gene end was trimmed by 3 bases and the J gene end by 6 bases; junction bases not matched to a gene: 10. CDR1 is LGHDT, CDR2 YNNKEL, per germline (reference sequence).

The rearrangement uses TRBV13 and TRBJ2-7; TRBD1 matches at 9 bases. V was clipped by 6 bases and J by 0 bases; unmatched bases: 9. From germline, CDR1 is PRHDT and CDR2 FYEKMQ (reference sequence). The CDR3 sequence is 16 residues long. The CDR3 DNA reads TGTGCCAGCAGAGACGGGACAGGGAGAAACTCCTACGAGCAGTACTTC. Its protein is CASRDGTGRNSYEQYF.

CDR3 nucleotides: TGCGCCAGCAGCTTGCCACCGAACACTGAAGCTTTCTTT. Translated, it gives CASSLPPNTEAFF. The chain combines TRBV5-1 with TRBJ1-1; D not certain. This CDR3 contains 13 residues. Deletions cut 1 base from V and 1 base from J, with 5 bases between. Per the germline V gene, CDR1 is SGHRS and CDR2 is YFSETQ.